Below, 21 T cell receptor beta chains from the same sample are listed, as sequenced in a study of shared clonotypes between healthy human individuals. Generated by immunoSEQ multiplex PCR, the TCRdb table keeps only in-frame clones and is missing some. The sample lists 2.3 million or so clones; just over 90% were seen once. The material sequenced was naive CD4+ T cells from PBMCs. As to subset: CD45RA+ positively selected. These receptors were obtained from a man aged 18 to 29 in good health. Some clones in this sample may be carry-over from other donors' samples.

This chain links TRBV4-1 with TRBJ2-7; maybe TRBD1 (6 bases). This CDR3 contains 14 residues. Germline values: CDR1 MGHRA, CDR2 YSYEKL. V was shortened by 2 bases and J by 3 bases, with 11 bases between the two germline ends. The CDR3 spells CASSQLGRGYEQYF. The CDR3 coding sequence is TGCGCCAGCAGCCAACTCGGCAGGGGCTACGAGCAGTACTTC.

The chain has TRBV7-3 and TRBJ2-3; D is unresolved. V was trimmed by 2 bases and J by 1 base, leaving 10 bases between them. Germline V gene sequence: CDR1 SGHTA, CDR2 FQGTGA. The CDR3 extends over 15 amino acids. Here the CDR3 reads CASSLRQSRTDTQYF. The CDR3 DNA follows: TGTGCCAGCAGCTTACGGCAGTCGCGCACAGATACGCAGTATTTT.

This sequence joins TRBV27 and TRBJ1-1; D uncertain. Looked up from germline, CDR1 is MNHEY and CDR2 is SMNVEV (reference sequence). The CDR3 is 13 amino acids. Trimming took 2 bases from V and 5 from J, leaving 9 bases between them. The CDR3 DNA reads TGTGCCAGCAGTTTAGGACGGTTTACTGAAGCTTTCTTT. This translates into CASSLGRFTEAFF.

This chain links TRBV5-8 with TRBJ2-7; TRBD2 is a possible D gene (5 bases). Trimming cost V 1 base and J 0 bases, with 17 bases left between them. The CDR3 spans 17 residues. Germline V gives CDR1 SGHTS, CDR2 YDEGEE. The DNA for the CDR3 is TGTGCCAGCAGCTTGTATCGAGGGCCAGAGCCCTCCTACGAGCAGTACTTC. Its translation is CASSLYRGPEPSYEQYF.

The chain is built from TRBV19 and TRBJ2-1; D is uncertain. CDR1 and CDR2 (germline): LNHDA, SQIVND (reference sequence). V lost 6 bases to trimming and J lost 0 bases, with 12 bases between them. The CDR3 has 15 amino acids. Written as DNA, the CDR3 is TGTGCCAGTAGCCTGCCTGGCTCCTCCTACAATGAGCAGTTCTTC. Translating it yields CASSLPGSSYNEQFF.

Of note for this clone: Distinct nucleotide sequences in the sample also encode this CDR3. The V and J genes are TRBV7-3 and TRBJ2-2, with D possibly being TRBD2 (6 bases). The CDR3 covers 16 residues. Between the trimmed V and J ends, which lost 2 bases and 0 bases, there was a span of 10 bases. CDR1 and CDR2 from the germline V gene are SGHTA and FQGTGA. DNA of the CDR3: TGTGCCAGCAGCTTATTTGCGGGACCGAACACCGGGGAGCTGTTTTTT. Translation gives CASSLFAGPNTGELFF.

A word on this clone: This sample includes further DNA sequences coding for the same CDR3. The rearrangement uses TRBV11-2 and TRBJ1-2, with TRBD1 as a possible D gene (6 bases). In germline, CDR1 is SGHAT, CDR2 FQNNGV. The ends were cut back, 1 base at V and 1 base at J, with 10 bases in the middle. The CDR3 totals 15 residues. CDR3 coding DNA: TGTGCCAGCAGCTTAGGCCAGGGGCTTAACTATGGCTACACCTTC. As protein: CASSLGQGLNYGYTF.

This chain links TRBV21-1 with TRBJ1-5; TRBD1 is the table's D call, not checked against the DNA. TRBV21-1 is noted as a pseudogene. CDR3 size: 17 residues. CDR3 sequence reads: CASSKVGRGLRNQPQHF. Written as DNA, the CDR3 is TGTGCCAGCAGCAAAGTCGGCAGGGGGCTTCGAAATCAGCCCCAGCATTTT.

This chain joins TRBV18 and TRBJ2-1; D not resolved. V was pared by 6 bases and J by 8 bases, with 17 bases between. CDR1 and CDR2 from the germline V gene are KGHSH and LQKENI. The CDR3 runs 14 residues. The CDR3, as DNA: TGTGCCAGCTCGTTACCCGCAGGTAGTGATGAGCAGTTCTTC. The encoded protein is CASSLPAGSDEQFF.

The rearrangement links TRBV5-6 to TRBJ2-7; either TRBD1 or TRBD2 may supply D (5 bases each). Germline lookup yields CDR1 SGHDT and CDR2 YYEEEE. This CDR3 is built from 12 residues. Deletions cut 3 bases from V and 5 bases from J, with 9 bases between. The CDR3 region has the DNA TGTGCCAGCAGCTGGCGAGGGGACGAGCAGTACTTC. This encodes CASSWRGDEQYF. The variable domain in full, with the rest retrieved from reference TRBV5-6 and TRBJ2-7, is DAGVTQSPTHLIKTRGQQVTLRCSPKSGHDTVSWYQQALGQGPQFIFQYYEEEERQRGNFPDRFSGHQFPNYSSELNVNALLLGDSALYLCASSWRGDEQYFGPGTRLTVT.

This clone was observed once. V is TRBV30 and J is TRBJ2-7, with 9 bases that match TRBD1. This CDR3 is 14 amino acids long. Germline-derived CDR1 and CDR2 are GTSNPN and SVGIG (reference sequence). V dropped 3 bases and J dropped 6; count of bases not matched to a gene: 9. CDR3 bases: TGTGCCTGGAGCTCATTGGGACAGGGAGTCGAGCAGTACTTC. Translating gives CAWSSLGQGVEQYF.

This clone appeared once. The rearrangement uses TRBV9 and TRBJ1-1, with a tentative D call TRBD1 (5 bases). Germline lookup yields CDR1 SGDLS and CDR2 YYNGEE. Trimming took 2 bases from V and 3 from J, leaving 11 bases between them. The CDR3 loop spans 14 amino acids. CDR3 sequence: CASSVDSSHTEAFF. The CDR3, as DNA: TGTGCCAGCAGCGTCGACAGTTCCCACACTGAAGCTTTCTTT.

This chain joins TRBV6-6 and TRBJ2-1; D may be TRBD1 (5 bases). The CDR3 covers 16 residues. Deletions cut 0 bases from V and 1 base from J, with 10 bases between. Per the germline V gene, CDR1 is MNHNY and CDR2 is SVGAGI (reference sequence). The CDR3 loop is CASSYSQGGSYNEQFF. The CDR3 nucleotides read TGTGCCAGCAGTTACTCCCAGGGTGGGTCCTACAATGAGCAGTTCTTC.

This chain connects TRBV18 to TRBJ2-3; D could derive from TRBD1 or TRBD2 (5 bases each). The CDR3 spans 13 residues. Trimming removed 5 bases at V and 6 bases at J, with 12 bases between. Germline CDR1 KGHSH, CDR2 LQKENI. Written as DNA, the CDR3 is TGTGCCAGCTCATCGGGGCCCCGGGATACGCAGTATTTT. This encodes CASSSGPRDTQYF. Combining the CDR3 with reference TRBV18 and TRBJ2-3 gives the whole variable domain NAGVMQNPRHLVRRRGQEARLRCSPMKGHSHVYWYRQLPEEGLKFMVYLQKENIIDESGMPKERFSAEFPKEGPSILRIQQVVRGDSAAYFCASSSGPRDTQYFGPGTRLTVL.

V and J are TRBV14 and TRBJ2-7, with 10 bases identical to TRBD2. This CDR3 has 14 amino acids. The V segment lost 1 base and the J segment 6 bases; nucleotides outside the gene matches: 3. The V gene's germline CDR1 is SGHDN and CDR2 FVKESK. The CDR3 bases are TGTGCCAGCAGCCAAGCTAGCGGGAGAAGCGAGCAGTACTTC. It is translated as CASSQASGRSEQYF.

The rearrangement joins TRBV4-1 to TRBJ1-3; unclear D gene. This CDR3 comprises 19 residues. The V end lost 1 base, the J end lost 1 base, and 20 bases lay between the germline ends. Per the germline V gene, CDR1 is MGHRA and CDR2 is YSYEKL. This CDR3 is CASSQGPRGPAESGNTIYF. In DNA form, the CDR3 reads TGCGCCAGCAGCCAAGGTCCACGGGGTCCAGCTGAGTCTGGAAACACCATATATTTT.

This chain links TRBV25-1 with TRBJ2-3; 8 bases fit TRBD1. With 3 bases clipped from V and 4 bases from J, the junction kept 3 bases outside the gene matches. The CDR3 is made up of 14 amino acids. CDR1 MGHDK and CDR2 SYGVNS come from the germline V gene. CDR3 DNA sequence: TGTGCCAGCAGTGAGGACAGGGCGGCAGATACGCAGTATTTT. It is translated as CASSEDRAADTQYF.

The J gene is TRBJ1-4, the V gene TRBV10-3; 10 bases map to TRBD1. The germline V gene has CDR1 ENHRY and CDR2 SYGVKD. The CDR3 consists of 16 residues. The junction had 6 bases not matched to a gene; V was cut back by 4 bases and J by 4 bases. CDR3 sequence (DNA): TGTGCCATCAGTGCTAGGGGGACAGGGGTTAATGAAAAACTGTTTTTT. Translating it yields CAISARGTGVNEKLFF.

This clone came up once. The chain recombines TRBV6-1 with TRBJ1-5; tentative D call: TRBD1 (6 bases). The germline CDR1 and CDR2 sequences are MNHNS and SASEGT. The CDR3 is made up of 17 amino acids. With 7 bases removed from V and 2 bases from J, the gap between germline ends came to 21 bases. The CDR3 DNA follows: TGTGCCAGCATTGAGTTCCACGGTACAGGGCGCAATCAGCCCCAGCATTTT. This gives the protein CASIEFHGTGRNQPQHF.

Concerning this clone: The junction departs from the called germline gene at one end, perhaps through a read error. This chain joins TRBV5-1 and TRBJ2-7; 9 bases fit TRBD1. From germline, CDR1 is SGHRS and CDR2 YFSETQ. The CDR3 contains 12 residues. CDR3 region: CASSSRGDRVHF. CDR3 nucleotide sequence: TGCGCCAGCAGCTCCCGGGGGGACAGGGTGCACTTC.

With regard to this clone: The same CDR3 arises from other DNA sequences in this sample as well. The rearrangement uses TRBV7-9 and TRBJ2-1, with 8 bases lining up with TRBD2. The CDR3 sequence is 18 residues long. CDR1 SEHNR and CDR2 FQNEAQ come from the germline V gene (reference sequence). The trim removed 4 bases at V and 0 bases at J, leaving 11 bases unmatched. CDR3: CASSSSGSSGGSYNEQFF. The CDR3 nucleotides are TGTGCCAGCAGCTCGTCCGGTTCGAGCGGGGGCTCCTACAATGAGCAGTTCTTC. Variable domain in full (rest from reference TRBV7-9 and TRBJ2-1): DTGVSQNPRHKITKRGQNVTFRCDPISEHNRLYWYRQTLGQGPEFLTYFQNEAQLEKSRLLSDRFSAERPKGSFSTLEIQRTEQGDSAMYLCASSSSGSSGGSYNEQFFGPGTRLTVL.